Below are 4 T cell receptor beta chains sequenced from a single sample in a study of T cell responses to AZD1222 COVID-19 vaccine (dated by TCRdb to the early 2020s). This specimen's time point label, interpreted: about 28 days (+/-7) after the second vaccine dose. The library was produced with the immunoSEQ multiplex PCR assay. TCRdb carries this immuneACCESS record with in-frame sequences only. Its versions omit some clonotypes, under half of them owing to an unresolved V gene in the studies checked, with the rest unexplained. The table for this sample lists some 100,000 clones; over 75% of them were counted only once. Roughly a tenth of the sample lies in the top ten. The sequenced sample was peripheral blood, obtained 28 days after the second AZD1222 dose. The receptor set was obtained from an adult who received the AZD1222 COVID-19 vaccine.

The chain is built from TRBV28 and TRBJ2-7, with TRBD1 matching over 8 bases. After removal of 7 bases from V and 5 bases from J, the junction contained 10 bases not matched to a gene. The germline CDR1 and CDR2 sequences are MDHEN and SYDVKM. The CDR3 loop spans 14 amino acids. CDR3 sequence (DNA): TGTGCCAGCACCATGGGAGACAGGGGCAACGAGCAGTACTTC. Translation: CASTMGDRGNEQYF. The entire variable domain, with the rest obtained from reference TRBV28 and TRBJ2-7, is as follows: DVKVTQSSRYLVKRTGEKVFLECVQDMDHENMFWYRQDPGLGLRLIYFSYDVKMKEKGDIPEGYSVSREKKERFSLILESASTNQTSMYLCASTMGDRGNEQYFGPGTRLTVT.

V and J are TRBV5-1 and TRBJ1-6; 7 nucleotides match TRBD1. J was trimmed by 7 bases and V by 3 bases; bases with no gene match: 10. This CDR3 has 16 amino acids. The germline CDR1 and CDR2 sequences are SGHRS and YFSETQ. The CDR3 protein is CASSSLPGQQNSPLHF. The CDR3 bases are TGCGCCAGCAGCTCGCTACCGGGACAGCAGAATTCACCCCTCCACTTT.

The V call is TRBV4-1, the J call TRBJ1-2; 9 bases align to TRBD1. Losses at the gene ends were 1 base for V and 1 base for J; bases not matched to a gene: 4. CDR1 is MGHRA, CDR2 YSYEKL, per germline. The CDR3 is made up of 16 amino acids. CDR3: CASSQAGQGSNYGYTF. CDR3 in DNA: TGCGCCAGCAGCCAAGCGGGACAGGGAAGTAACTATGGCTACACCTTC.

The chain employs TRBV6-5 and TRBJ1-1; D not certain. The germline V and J ends were trimmed by 0 bases and 11 bases, with 10 bases remaining between them. In germline, CDR1 is MNHEY, CDR2 SVGAGI. The CDR3 runs to 12 residues. The CDR3 nucleotides are TGTGCCAGCAGTTACTCGATTGGTGTGGCTTTCTTT. This codes for CASSYSIGVAFF.